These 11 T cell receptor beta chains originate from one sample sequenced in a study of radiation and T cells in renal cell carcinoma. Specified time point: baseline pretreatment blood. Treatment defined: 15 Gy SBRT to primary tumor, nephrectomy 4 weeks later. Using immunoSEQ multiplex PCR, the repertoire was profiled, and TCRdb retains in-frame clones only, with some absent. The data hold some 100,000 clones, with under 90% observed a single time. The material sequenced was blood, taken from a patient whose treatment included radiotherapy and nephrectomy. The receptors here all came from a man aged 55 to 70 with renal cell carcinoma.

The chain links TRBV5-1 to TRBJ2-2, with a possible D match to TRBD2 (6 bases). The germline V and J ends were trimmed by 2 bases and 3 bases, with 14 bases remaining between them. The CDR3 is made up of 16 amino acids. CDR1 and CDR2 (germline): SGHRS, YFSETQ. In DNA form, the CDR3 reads TGCGCCAGCAGCTTAAACTGGCGGGGCGACACCGGGGAGCTGTTTTTT. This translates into CASSLNWRGDTGELFF.

The CDR3 region has the DNA TGTGCCAGCAGCTTAAGGACAGCCTACGAGCAGTACTTC. Its translation: CASSLRTAYEQYF. V usage is TRBV7-9 and J usage is TRBJ2-7; the D gene is possibly TRBD1 (6 bases). V lost 2 bases and J lost 2, with 7 bases in between. There are 13 residues in the CDR3. CDR1 is SEHNR and CDR2 is FQNEAQ in the germline V gene (reference sequence).

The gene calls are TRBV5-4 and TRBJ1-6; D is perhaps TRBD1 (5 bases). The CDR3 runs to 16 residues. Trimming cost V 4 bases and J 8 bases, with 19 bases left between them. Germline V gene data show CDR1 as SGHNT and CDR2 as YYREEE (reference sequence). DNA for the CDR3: TGTGCCAGCAGCCCTGCCGTGGGGCTCGTCGATTCACCCCTCCACTTT. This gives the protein CASSPAVGLVDSPLHF.

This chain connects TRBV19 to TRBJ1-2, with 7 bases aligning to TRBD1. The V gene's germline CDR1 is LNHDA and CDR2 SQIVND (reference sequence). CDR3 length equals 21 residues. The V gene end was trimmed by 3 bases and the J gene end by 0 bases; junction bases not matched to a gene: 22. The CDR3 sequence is CASSIPIDRVHRGAANYGYTF. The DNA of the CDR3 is TGTGCCAGTAGTATCCCCATTGATCGTGTTCACAGGGGCGCAGCTAACTATGGCTACACCTTC.

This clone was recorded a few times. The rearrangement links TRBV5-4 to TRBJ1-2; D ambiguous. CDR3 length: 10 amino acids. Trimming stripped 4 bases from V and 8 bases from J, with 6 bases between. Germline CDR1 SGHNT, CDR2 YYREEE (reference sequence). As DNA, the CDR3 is TGTGCCAGCAGCCTCTCCGGCTACACCTTC. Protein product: CASSLSGYTF.

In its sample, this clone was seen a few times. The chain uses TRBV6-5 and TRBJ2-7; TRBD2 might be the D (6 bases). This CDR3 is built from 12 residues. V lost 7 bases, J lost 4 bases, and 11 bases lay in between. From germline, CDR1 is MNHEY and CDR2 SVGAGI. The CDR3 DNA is TGTGCCAGCACCTCGGGAGTTTACGAGCAGTACTTC. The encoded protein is CASTSGVYEQYF.

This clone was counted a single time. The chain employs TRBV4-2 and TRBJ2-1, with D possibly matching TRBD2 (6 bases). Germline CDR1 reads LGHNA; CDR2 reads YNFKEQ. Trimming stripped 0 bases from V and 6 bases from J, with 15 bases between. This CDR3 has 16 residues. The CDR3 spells CASSQELTGEPNEQFF. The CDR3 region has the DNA TGTGCCAGCAGCCAAGAGCTGACGGGAGAGCCCAATGAGCAGTTCTTC.

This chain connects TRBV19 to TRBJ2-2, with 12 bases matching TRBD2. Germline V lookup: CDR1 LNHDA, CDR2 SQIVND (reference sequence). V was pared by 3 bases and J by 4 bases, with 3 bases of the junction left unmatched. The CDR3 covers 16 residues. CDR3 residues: CASSIPTSGSTGELFF. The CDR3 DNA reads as TGTGCCAGTAGTATCCCGACTAGCGGGAGCACCGGGGAGCTGTTTTTT.

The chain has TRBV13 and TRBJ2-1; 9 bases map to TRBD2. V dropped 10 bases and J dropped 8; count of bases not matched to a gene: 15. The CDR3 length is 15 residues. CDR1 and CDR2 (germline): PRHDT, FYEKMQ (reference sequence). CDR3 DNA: TGTGCCACTTGCCCGGGGACTAGCCAATACCATGAGCAGTTCTTC. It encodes CATCPGTSQYHEQFF.

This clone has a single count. The CDR3 sequence is CASSRRLNEKLFF. The CDR3 DNA reads TGTGCCAGCAGCCGCCGCTTGAATGAAAAACTGTTTTTT. The chain recombines TRBV7-7 with TRBJ1-4, with D unresolved. V was shortened by 5 bases and J by 5 bases, with 9 bases between the two germline ends. The CDR3 sequence is 13 residues long. Germline V gene data show CDR1 as SSHAT and CDR2 as FNYEAQ (reference sequence).

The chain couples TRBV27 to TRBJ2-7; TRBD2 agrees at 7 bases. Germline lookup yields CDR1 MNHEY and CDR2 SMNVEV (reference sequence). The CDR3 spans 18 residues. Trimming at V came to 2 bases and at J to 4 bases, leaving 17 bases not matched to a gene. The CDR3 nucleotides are TGTGCCAGCAGTTTAATTCGCCGCGGGAGCCACCTGGGATACGAGCAGTACTTC. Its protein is CASSLIRRGSHLGYEQYF.